A single sample is the source of the 18 T cell receptor beta chains below, sequenced in a study of T cells in Graves' hyperthyroidism and ophthalmopathy. Researchers amplified the TCR beta CDR3 regions from RNA transcripts. The primer set for the first-round RT-PCR of the TCR CDR3 was HTBI. TCRdb passed the multiplex PCR reads through MiXCR, listing each CDR3 protein once. The sample comprises 700,000 to 950,000 distinct CDR3 sequences, over 35% of which are singletons, and roughly 30% rests with the top ten. Specimen: blood. The receptor source for this set is a woman in her 40s with Graves' hyperthyroidism.

This clonotype was counted only a few times. The V gene is TRBV28, the J gene TRBJ1-5; weak D call: TRBD1 (5 bases). The V end lost 6 bases, the J end lost 1 base, and 22 bases lay between the germline ends. The CDR3 sequence is 18 residues long. Germline CDR1 MDHEN, CDR2 SYDVKM. CDR3 sequence reads: CASSLGGRWGESNQPQHF. The CDR3 coding sequence is TGTGCCAGCAGCCTTGGCGGCCGGTGGGGGGAGAGCAATCAGCCCCAGCATTTT. The full variable domain, rest sourced from reference TRBV28 and TRBJ1-5, is DVKVTQSSRYLVKRTGEKVFLECVQDMDHENMFWYRQDPGLGLRLIYFSYDVKMKEKGDIPEGYSVSREKKERFSLILESASTNQTSMYLCASSLGGRWGESNQPQHFGDGTRLSIL.

The gene calls are TRBV4-1 and TRBJ1-2; 7 nucleotides match TRBD1. Germline CDR1 MGHRA, CDR2 YSYEKL. Unmatched junction bases numbered 10, after V lost 4 bases and J lost 8 bases. The CDR3 runs to 14 residues. This chain's CDR3 is CASSPPGQKLGYTF. The CDR3 DNA reads TGCGCCAGCAGCCCACCGGGACAGAAGCTAGGCTACACCTTC.

This clonotype occurred a few times. This sequence joins TRBV6-1 and TRBJ1-6, with D hard to call. CDR1 and CDR2 (germline): MNHNS, SASEGT. V lost 7 bases to trimming and J lost 0 bases, with 10 bases between them. This CDR3 is built from 15 residues. The CDR3 region is CASNTDGSYNSPLHF. CDR3 coding DNA: TGTGCCAGCAATACGGACGGCTCCTATAATTCACCCCTCCACTTT.

This clonotype was seen repeatedly, ten times or more. The chain recombines TRBV7-9 with TRBJ1-2, with D uncertain. CDR1 and CDR2 from the germline V gene are SEHNR and FQNEAQ (reference sequence). V was pared by 5 bases and J by 6 bases, with 10 bases between. CDR3 length: 12 amino acids. CDR3 sequence reads: CASSHGPDGYTF. CDR3 DNA sequence: TGTGCCAGCAGCCACGGGCCGGATGGCTACACCTTC.

The chain links TRBV9 to TRBJ2-5, with 10 bases lining up with TRBD2. V lost 3 bases and J lost 1; bases outside the gene matches: 3. The CDR3 is made up of 15 amino acids. CDR1 is SGDLS, CDR2 YYNGEE, per germline. In DNA form, the CDR3 reads TGTGCCAGCAGCGGATCTAGCGGGAGCCAAGAGACCCAGTACTTC. Amino acids: CASSGSSGSQETQYF.

The V call is TRBV6-5, the J call TRBJ1-2; no clear D. CDR1 is MNHEY, CDR2 SVGAGI, per germline. Trimming took 5 bases from V and 4 from J, leaving 8 bases between them. This CDR3 is built from 12 residues. CDR3 sequence (DNA): TGTGCCAGCAGTGCACTTACCTATGGCTACACCTTC. This gives the protein CASSALTYGYTF.

This clonotype was seen repeatedly, ten times or more. The J gene is TRBJ2-2, the V gene TRBV24-1, with D maybe TRBD2 (6 bases). The CDR3 is 15 residues long. Trimming left V 3 bases short and J 1 base short, with 8 bases between. Germline lookup yields CDR1 KGHDR and CDR2 SFDVKD. The CDR3 protein is CATSDPGRNTGELFF. CDR3 in DNA: TGTGCCACCAGTGATCCCGGGAGGAACACCGGGGAGCTGTTTTTT.

This clonotype was found a few times. CDR3 in amino acids: CASSYTVGRGTEAFF. CDR3 nucleotide sequence: TGTGCCAGCAGTTACACCGTCGGGAGAGGAACTGAAGCTTTCTTT. The chain joins TRBV7-2 to TRBJ1-1; D is unclear. Trimming stripped 6 bases from V and 5 bases from J, with 19 bases between. This CDR3 contains 15 residues. Germline CDR1 is SGHTA and CDR2 is FQGNSA.

Only a few counts were recorded for this clonotype. The chain uses TRBV20-1 and TRBJ1-2; 9 bases are a match to TRBD1. Germline loops: CDR1 DFQATT, CDR2 SNEGSKA (reference sequence). The V segment lost 6 bases and the J segment 0 bases; nucleotides outside the gene matches: 5. The CDR3 sequence is 14 residues long. The CDR3 spells CSAPGTGTNYGYTF. DNA of the CDR3: TGCAGTGCCCCCGGGACAGGGACTAACTATGGCTACACCTTC.

This rearrangement joins TRBV6-5 to TRBJ1-1; 8 bases are a match to TRBD1. With 4 bases clipped from V and 6 bases from J, the junction kept 10 bases outside the gene matches. CDR1 MNHEY and CDR2 SVGAGI come from the germline V gene. This CDR3 comprises 15 residues. The CDR3 loop is CASSSPGTGAPEAFF. The CDR3 DNA follows: TGTGCCAGCAGTTCCCCCGGGACAGGCGCGCCTGAAGCTTTCTTT.

The chain links TRBV6-6 to TRBJ2-7, with 13 bases aligning to TRBD2. This CDR3 is 15 amino acids long. Germline-derived CDR1 and CDR2 are MNHNY and SVGAGI (reference sequence). V dropped 7 bases and J dropped 4; count of bases not matched to a gene: 7. In nucleotides, the CDR3 is TGTGCCAGCATCCCACTAGCGGGAGGGGTGTACGAGCAGTACTTC. It translates to CASIPLAGGVYEQYF.

This rearrangement joins TRBV12-3 or TRBV12-4 to TRBJ1-1, with D possibly being TRBD1 (6 bases). The CDR3 loop spans 18 amino acids. The V and J ends lost 1 base and 1 base respectively, with 19 bases between them. This CDR3 is CASSLGGPTGTPNTEAFF. In DNA form, the CDR3 reads TGTGCCAGCAGTTTAGGGGGGCCTACCGGGACACCGAACACTGAAGCTTTCTTT.

This clonotype was recorded only once. The junction does not match germline at one end; this may be a read error. The V gene is TRBV6-5, the J gene TRBJ2-5; 7 bases map to TRBD2. The CDR3 totals 12 residues. In germline, CDR1 is MNHEY, CDR2 SVGAGI. The CDR3 DNA follows: TGTGCCAGCAGTTACGGGGGGGGGACCCGGTACTTC. Protein product: CASSYGGGTRYF.

This clonotype has a handful of counts. V and J are TRBV6-6 and TRBJ2-7, with 7 bases that match TRBD2. Germline CDR1 reads MNHNY; CDR2 reads SVGAGI (reference sequence). J lost 2 bases, V lost 2 bases, and 6 bases had no gene match. The CDR3 is 15 residues long. CDR3 sequence: CASSYRLAEPYEQYF. In DNA form, the CDR3 reads TGTGCCAGCAGTTACAGGCTAGCGGAGCCCTACGAGCAGTACTTC.

With regard to this clonotype: Relative to the germline gene, one junction end is altered; a read error may explain this. The rearrangement links TRBV6-2 or TRBV6-3 to TRBJ1-1; TRBD1 is a possible D gene (5 bases). Germline CDR1 is MNHEY and CDR2 is SVGEGT. CDR3 length equals 15 residues. The CDR3 loop is CASSESVGTATEAFF. The CDR3, as DNA: TGCGCCAGCAGTGAGTCTGTTGGGACTGCCACTGAAGCTTTCTTT.

The genes are TRBV12-3 or TRBV12-4 and TRBJ2-7; no definite D call. V was cut by 5 bases and J by 0 bases, with 8 bases left in between. This CDR3 is built from 13 residues. The CDR3 DNA follows: TGTGCCAGCAGTCCCAGCTTCTCCTACGAGCAGTACTTC. It specifies CASSPSFSYEQYF.

This clonotype occurred a few times. The gene calls are TRBV7-9 and TRBJ1-4; no definite D call. CDR3 length equals 13 residues. V lost 2 bases to trimming and J lost 5 bases, with 6 bases between them. CDR1 SEHNR and CDR2 FQNEAQ come from the germline V gene (reference sequence). The CDR3 loop is CASSLPVNEKLFF. CDR3 bases: TGTGCCAGCAGCTTACCGGTCAATGAAAAACTGTTTTTT.

Regarding this clonotype: A single base separates this from a much larger clone, so it may be a read error. The chain has TRBV24-1 and TRBJ1-5; D is possibly TRBD1 (5 bases). Deletions cut 11 bases from V and 6 bases from J, with 19 bases between. The CDR3 consists of 14 residues. Germline V gene sequence: CDR1 KGHDR, CDR2 SFDVKD. In DNA form, the CDR3 reads TGTGCCAGCAGCCAAAGGGGACGCATTCAGCCCCAGCATTTT. It is translated as CASSQRGRIQPQHF.